This T cell receptor beta chain was observed in a study of neoadjuvant anti-PD-1 for oral cavity cancer. Study overall: Patients without progression received a fourth nivolumab dose around day 43, then surgical resection on days 50-56. Overall study findings and caveats: With three patients per group, TCR findings need larger cohorts.

Sequencing was performed with immunoSEQ multiplex PCR; in TCRdb, only in-frame clones are kept and a portion is missing. The repertoire consists of approximately 14,000 clones, with about 67% occurring once and the leading ten covering over 2%. By proportion, this clone is medium-sized. Its antigen is undetermined. The CDR3 loop spans 16 amino acids. The V and J ends lost 6 bases and 6 bases, in that order; junction bases with no gene match: 11. Germline lookup yields CDR1 MDHEN and CDR2 SYDVKM. Sequences were derived from PBMCs, sampled before nivolumab (anti-PD-1) treatment. The chain recombines TRBV28 with TRBJ2-2; 9 positions match TRBD1. This TCR came from a person aged 35-79 years with oral cavity squamous cell carcinoma. The chain's CDR3 is CASSSPGQGIAGELFF. CDR3 DNA sequence: TGTGCCAGCAGCTCCCCGGGACAGGGCATCGCCGGGGAGCTGTTTTTT.